This T cell receptor beta chain was observed in a study of beta chain features in type 1 diabetes. Sequencing targeted expressed TCRB transcripts, as all isolated RNA had been reverse transcribed. Some clones are missing from TCRdb's copy, which holds only in-frame ones; the method was immunoSEQ multiplex PCR. Here the sample spans more than 150,000 clones, more than 9.5% being singletons. Trimming pared 4 bases from V and 9 bases from J, leaving 17 bases between. The CDR3 is 14 amino acids. Germline V CDR1 and CDR2: SGHNT, YYREEE (reference sequence). Sample: central memory CD4+ T cells from blood. The chain uses TRBV5-4 and TRBJ2-1; a possible D gene is TRBD2 (6 bases). The receptor's source is a man aged 18 to 35 in good health. This CDR3 reads CASSPAAGSGEQFF. The CDR3 bases are TGTGCCAGCAGCCCCGCCGCGGGGTCTGGTGAGCAGTTCTTC. The complete variable domain, with remaining parts taken from reference TRBV5-4 and TRBJ2-1, reads ETGVTQSPTHLIKTRGQQVTLRCSSQSGHNTVSWYQQALGQGPQFIFQYYREEENGRGNFPPRFSGLQFPNYSSELNVNALELDDSALYLCASSPAAGSGEQFFGPGTRLTVL.